This T cell receptor (beta chain) emerged from a study of PD-L1 blockade in urothelial cancer. Clones were read by immunoSEQ multiplex PCR, and TCRdb kept only the in-frame ones, dropping some. The sample carries more than 95,000 clones, roughly 82% recorded once. Sample time point: peripheral blood 6 weeks after treatment start. The CDR3 is 16 amino acids. The V gene lost 0 bases and the J gene lost 2 bases, with 10 bases spanning the gap. From germline, CDR1 is MGHRA and CDR2 YSYEKL. This rearrangement joins TRBV4-1 to TRBJ1-4, with TRBD1 as a possible D gene (5 bases). The sequencing here drew on PBMCs, taken around atezolizumab (anti-PD-L1) treatment. The receptor comes from a man in his fifties with urothelial cancer. The CDR3 sequence is CASSQDRGRTNEKLFF. CDR3 coding DNA: TGCGCCAGCAGCCAAGATAGGGGTAGGACTAATGAAAAACTGTTTTTT.